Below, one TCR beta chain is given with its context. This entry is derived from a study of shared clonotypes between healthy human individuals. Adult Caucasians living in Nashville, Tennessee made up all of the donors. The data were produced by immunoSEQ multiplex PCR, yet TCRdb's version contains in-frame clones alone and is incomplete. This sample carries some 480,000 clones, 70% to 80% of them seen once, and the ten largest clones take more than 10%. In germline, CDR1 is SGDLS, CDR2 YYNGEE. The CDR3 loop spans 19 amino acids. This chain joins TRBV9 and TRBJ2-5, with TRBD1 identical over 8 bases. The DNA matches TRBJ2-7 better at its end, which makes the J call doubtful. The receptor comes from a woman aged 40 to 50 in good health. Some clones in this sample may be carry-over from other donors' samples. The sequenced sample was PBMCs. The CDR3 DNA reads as TGTGCCAGCAGCTTAGCGGTGAGAACAGGGGGACTGGGGTCCTACGAGCAGTACTTC. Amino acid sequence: CASSLAVRTGGLGSYEQYF.